This T cell receptor beta chain came from a study of identical twins. Study-wide findings and caveats: Twins' excess sharing was less marked for out-of-frame beta sequences.

The CDR3 is 15 amino acids. In germline, CDR1 is MDHEN, CDR2 SYDVKM. Trimming took 5 bases from V and 5 from J; bases not matched to a gene: 10. Every one of the donors was a healthy Caucasian. A template switching step contributed a universal primer site, while unique molecular identifiers were present in the cDNA. One entry per CDR3 protein, called by TCRdb with MiXCR from the 5' RACE reads. The top ten hold about 3.9% of the sample, which has a few hundred thousand distinct CDR3 sequences, roughly 13% seen once. As concerns this clonotype: What it binds is not known.

The same data also contributed to another study, on yellow fever vaccine responses in identical twins. As that report states: Reports say the vaccine T cell response in twins looked partly convergent and partly personalized.

This receptor was obtained from a woman between 18 and 30 years old in good health. The chain employs TRBV28 and TRBJ2-3; 7 nucleotides line up with TRBD1. Sequenced: memory (CD45RO+) T cells sorted from blood. CDR3 protein: CASSTSGTAKDTQYF. In nucleotides, the CDR3 is TGTGCCAGCAGTACCTCCGGGACAGCTAAAGATACGCAGTATTTT.